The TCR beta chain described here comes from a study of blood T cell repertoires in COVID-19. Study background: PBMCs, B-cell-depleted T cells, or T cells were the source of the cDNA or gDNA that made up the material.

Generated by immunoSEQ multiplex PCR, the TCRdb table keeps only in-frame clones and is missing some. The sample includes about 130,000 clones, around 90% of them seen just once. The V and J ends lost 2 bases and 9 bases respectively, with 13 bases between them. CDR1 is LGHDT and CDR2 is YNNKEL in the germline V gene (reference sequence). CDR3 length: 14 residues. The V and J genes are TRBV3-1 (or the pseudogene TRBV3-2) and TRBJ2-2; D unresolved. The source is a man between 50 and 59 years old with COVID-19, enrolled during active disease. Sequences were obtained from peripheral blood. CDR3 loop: CASSQSDRGRELFF. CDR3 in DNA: TGTGCCAGCAGCCAATCTGACCGAGGCCGGGAGCTGTTTTTT.